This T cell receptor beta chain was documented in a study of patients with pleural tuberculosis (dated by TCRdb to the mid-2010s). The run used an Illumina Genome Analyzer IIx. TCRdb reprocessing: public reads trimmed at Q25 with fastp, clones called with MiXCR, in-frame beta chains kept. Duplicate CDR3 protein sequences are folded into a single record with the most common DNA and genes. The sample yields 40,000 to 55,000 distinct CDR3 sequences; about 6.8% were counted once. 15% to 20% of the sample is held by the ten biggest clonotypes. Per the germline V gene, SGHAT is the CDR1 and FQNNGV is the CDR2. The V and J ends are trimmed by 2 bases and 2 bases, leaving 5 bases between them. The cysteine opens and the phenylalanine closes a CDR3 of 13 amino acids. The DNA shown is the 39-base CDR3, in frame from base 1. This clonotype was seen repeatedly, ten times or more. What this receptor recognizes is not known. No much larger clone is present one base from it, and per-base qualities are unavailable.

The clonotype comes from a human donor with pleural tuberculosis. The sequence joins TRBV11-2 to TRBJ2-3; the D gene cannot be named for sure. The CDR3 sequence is CASSLLSTDTQYF. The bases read TGTGCCAGCAGCTTACTATCCACAGATACGCAGTATTTT.